This T cell receptor beta chain derives from a study of T cells in Graves' hyperthyroidism and ophthalmopathy. Findings of the study overall: Most thyroid clonotypes with frequency above 0.001 were detected in blood. Stable hyperthyroidism was told apart from ophthalmopathy by a model built on 13 V-J features.

In this sample, this clonotype turned up many times. As yet, its antigen is unknown. Over 18 months, lack of ophthalmopathy progression marked Graves' hyperthyroidism as stable. Not enrolled were patients with uncontrolled infection, other autoimmune disease, pregnancy or lactation. The CDR3 extends over 15 amino acids. Germline V CDR1 and CDR2: SGHNT, YYREEE (reference sequence). V was shortened by 0 bases and J by 1 base, with 11 bases between the two germline ends. Researchers took RNA transcripts and amplified the TCR beta CDR3 regions from them. The TCR CDR3 first-round RT-PCR relied on the HTBI primer set. TCRdb re-analysed the multiplex PCR reads in MiXCR, keeping a single row per CDR3 protein. The sample lists 450,000 to 700,000 distinct CDR3 sequences, around 45% occurring once.

The V and J genes are TRBV5-4 and TRBJ2-7; D ambiguous. Sequenced: peripheral blood or thyroid tissue (not recorded which). The sequence derives from a woman aged 18-30 years with Graves' hyperthyroidism. This chain's CDR3 is CASSLEPVNSYEQYF. DNA of the CDR3: TGTGCCAGCAGCTTGGAGCCAGTTAATTCCTACGAGCAGTACTTC.